This T cell receptor (beta chain) was sequenced in a study of identifying expanded T cells in peripheral blood. Study conclusions and caveats: Technical replicates showed around 1.2 changed clones; two weeks roughly 18; four weeks 19. Variance in clone template counts between approximately two-week samples significantly increased with total template count across all healthy donors.

Method: immunoSEQ multiplex PCR; TCRdb's copy keeps in-frame clones and lacks some. The sample has about 58,000 clones; 89% are singletons. V gave up 3 bases and J gave up 4 bases, with 0 bases separating them. Per the germline V gene, CDR1 is SEHNR and CDR2 is FQNEAQ (reference sequence). CDR3 length equals 11 residues. With regard to this clone: What it binds is not known.

The clonotype comes from a person between 18 and 70 years old in good health. The sample comprised blood. The chain employs TRBV7-9 and TRBJ1-4; D is ambiguous. The CDR3 DNA sequence: TGTGCCAGCAGCTTTAATGAAAAACTGTTTTTT. This gives the protein CASSFNEKLFF.